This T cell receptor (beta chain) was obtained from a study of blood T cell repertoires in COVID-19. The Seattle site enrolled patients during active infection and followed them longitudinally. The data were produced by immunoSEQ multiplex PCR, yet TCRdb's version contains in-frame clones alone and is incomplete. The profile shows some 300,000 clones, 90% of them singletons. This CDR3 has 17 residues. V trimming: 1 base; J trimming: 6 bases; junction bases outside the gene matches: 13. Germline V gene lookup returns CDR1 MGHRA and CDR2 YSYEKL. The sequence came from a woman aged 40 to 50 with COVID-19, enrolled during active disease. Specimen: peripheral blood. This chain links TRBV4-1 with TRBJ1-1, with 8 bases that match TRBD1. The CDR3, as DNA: TGCGCCAGCAGCCAAGTCGGGGCAGGGGGCCTTGGGCCTGAAGCTTTCTTT. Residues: CASSQVGAGGLGPEAFF.